The entry that follows covers one TCR beta chain sequence. Its antigen remains unidentified. The data are from a study of T cell clonotyping in hematopoietic cell transplantation. Whole-study results and caveats: Few recipient clonotypes overlapped donors; over 95% were de novo at given depth. Graft donor and pretransplant recipient Inverse Simpson Index values predicted broader posttransplant TCR diversity.

Clones were sequenced by immunoSEQ multiplex PCR, and TCRdb holds only the in-frame ones, with some missing. Of some 16,000 clones listed, about two thirds were seen once; the top ten hold around 11%. The V end was cut by 1 base, the J end by 2 bases, with 12 bases between. CDR1 MGHDK and CDR2 SYGVNS come from the germline V gene. The CDR3 is made up of 15 amino acids. The V and J genes are TRBV25-1 and TRBJ2-7, with a tentative D call TRBD1 (6 bases). The source was PBMCs, collected 30 days after allogeneic stem cell transplant. This TCR was recovered from a male patient between 50 and 60 years old who had an allogeneic stem cell transplant from an unrelated donor, so T cells may come from the graft donor. Some clones in this sample may be carry-over from other donors' samples. The CDR3 DNA is TGTGCCAGCAGTGAATCGGGTAGGGGGACCTACGAGCAGTACTTC. Translation gives CASSESGRGTYEQYF.